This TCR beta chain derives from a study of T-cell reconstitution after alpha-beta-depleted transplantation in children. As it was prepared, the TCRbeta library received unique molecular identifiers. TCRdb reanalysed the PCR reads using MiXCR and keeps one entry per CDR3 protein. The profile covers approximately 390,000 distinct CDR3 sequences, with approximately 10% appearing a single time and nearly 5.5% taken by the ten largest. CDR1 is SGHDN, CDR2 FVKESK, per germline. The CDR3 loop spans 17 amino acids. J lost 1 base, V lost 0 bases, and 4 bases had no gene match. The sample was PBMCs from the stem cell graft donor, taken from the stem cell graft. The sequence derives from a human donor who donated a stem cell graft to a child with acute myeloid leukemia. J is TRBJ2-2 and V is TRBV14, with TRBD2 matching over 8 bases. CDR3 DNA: TGTGCCAGCAGCCAAGAGGGAGCGGGGGAGAACACCGGGGAGCTGTTTTTT. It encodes CASSQEGAGENTGELFF.